These 18 T cell receptor beta chains came from one sample sequenced in a study of blood T cell repertoires in COVID-19. Using immunoSEQ multiplex PCR, the repertoire was profiled, and TCRdb retains in-frame clones only, with some absent. The sample includes approximately 97,000 clones, approximately 86% seen only once; the top ten take around 2.9%. The sequencing input was peripheral blood. The receptor source for this set is a man aged 45-65 years with active or convalescent COVID-19.

Concerning this clone itself: The sample has other DNA sequences that encode this CDR3 too. This chain links TRBV3-1 (or the pseudogene TRBV3-2) with TRBJ2-5; D is uncertain. Trimming took 1 base from V and 4 from J, leaving 4 bases between them. CDR1 is LGHDT and CDR2 is YNNKEL in the germline V gene (reference sequence). The CDR3 contains 12 residues. In DNA form, the CDR3 reads TGTGCCAGCAGCCAAGTGCGAGAGACCCAGTACTTC. Its translation is CASSQVRETQYF.

The chain links TRBV7-9 to TRBJ2-1; the D gene is possibly TRBD1 (5 bases). CDR3 length: 13 residues. The V end lost 5 bases, the J end lost 4 bases, and 9 bases lay between the germline ends. The germline gives CDR1 SEHNR, CDR2 FQNEAQ (reference sequence). The CDR3 nucleotides read TGTGCCAGCAGCCTTGACAGATACAATGAGCAGTTCTTC. Its translation is CASSLDRYNEQFF. The entire variable domain, with the rest obtained from reference TRBV7-9 and TRBJ2-1, is as follows: DTGVSQNPRHKITKRGQNVTFRCDPISEHNRLYWYRQTLGQGPEFLTYFQNEAQLEKSRLLSDRFSAERPKGSFSTLEIQRTEQGDSAMYLCASSLDRYNEQFFGPGTRLTVL.

V usage is TRBV21-1 and J usage is TRBJ1-1; the DNA was not used to check the table's D call, TRBD1. TRBV21-1 is termed a pseudogene. This CDR3 spans 14 amino acids. The DNA for the CDR3 is TGTGCCAGCAGCCGCTACAGGGGGCGAACTGAAGCTTTCTTT. This encodes CASSRYRGRTEAFF.

This chain links TRBV12-5 with TRBJ2-1; maybe TRBD1 (6 bases). V lost 1 base to trimming and J lost 2 bases, with 15 bases between them. This CDR3 has 17 amino acids. The germline V gene has CDR1 LGHNT and CDR2 FRNRAP. This CDR3 reads CASGLATVGAPYNEQFF. CDR3 DNA sequence: TGTGCTAGTGGTTTGGCCACCGTGGGGGCCCCCTACAATGAGCAGTTCTTC.

The chain couples TRBV5-4 to TRBJ1-2, with TRBD1 identical over 7 bases. Trimming took 3 bases from V and 3 from J; bases not matched to a gene: 11. The CDR3 runs to 16 residues. Germline lookup yields CDR1 SGHNT and CDR2 YYREEE (reference sequence). The CDR3, as DNA: TGTGCCAGCAGCTCGAAAGACAGGGAAGTTTACTATGGCTACACCTTC. It is translated as CASSSKDREVYYGYTF.

The V and J genes are TRBV18 and TRBJ1-2; 7 bases align to TRBD1. The germline CDR1 and CDR2 sequences are KGHSH and LQKENI. The CDR3 runs 13 residues. V trimming: 6 bases; J trimming: 6 bases; junction bases outside the gene matches: 7. CDR3 DNA sequence: TGTGCCAGCTCGGGTAGACAGGGTGATGGCTACACCTTC. Translating gives CASSGRQGDGYTF.

V is TRBV10-1 and J is TRBJ2-1; 9 bases fit TRBD2. This CDR3 spans 15 amino acids. V was clipped by 6 bases and J by 7 bases; unmatched bases: 10. Germline CDR1 is WNHNN and CDR2 is SYGVQD (reference sequence). The CDR3 loop is CASSRTAGGLNEQFF. CDR3 nucleotide sequence: TGCGCCAGCAGCCGGACGGCGGGGGGGCTAAATGAGCAGTTCTTC.

V gene TRBV27 combines with J gene TRBJ1-1; D ambiguous. Trimming left V 3 bases short and J 2 bases short, with 10 bases between. This CDR3 comprises 14 residues. Germline assignment: CDR1 MNHEY and CDR2 SMNVEV (reference sequence). CDR3 amino acids: CASSFAQKNTEAFF. DNA for the CDR3: TGTGCCAGCAGTTTCGCCCAGAAAAACACTGAAGCTTTCTTT.

The rearrangement joins TRBV10-3 to TRBJ2-2, with 8 bases fitting TRBD1. Looked up from germline, CDR1 is ENHRY and CDR2 is SYGVKD. V lost 11 bases, J lost 4 bases, and 9 bases stayed unmatched. This CDR3 contains 14 residues. The CDR3: CALRQGMGTGELFF. The CDR3 DNA follows: TGTGCCCTTAGACAGGGGATGGGCACCGGGGAGCTGTTTTTT.

The chain is built from TRBV5-1 and TRBJ1-1; 7 bases line up with TRBD1. The CDR3 is made up of 14 amino acids. The J segment lost 5 bases and the V segment lost 4 bases, leaving 8 bases of the junction unmatched. The V gene's germline CDR1 is SGHRS and CDR2 YFSETQ. In nucleotides, the CDR3 is TGCGCCAGCAGCCCCCCAGGGGGAACAACTGAAGCTTTCTTT. This translates into CASSPPGGTTEAFF. Full variable domain (remainder filled in from reference TRBV5-1 and TRBJ1-1): KAGVTQTPRYLIKTRGQQVTLSCSPISGHRSVSWYQQTPGQGLQFLFEYFSETQRNKGNFPGRFSGRQFSNSRSEMNVSTLELGDSALYLCASSPPGGTTEAFFGQGTRLTVV.

The chain uses TRBV19 and TRBJ1-4; 7 bases map to TRBD1. CDR1 is LNHDA, CDR2 SQIVND, per germline (reference sequence). Unmatched junction bases numbered 2, after V lost 4 bases and J lost 0 bases. This CDR3 spans 15 amino acids. The CDR3 region has the DNA TGTGCCAGTAGTAGAGGGACAGCAACTAATGAAAAACTGTTTTTT. Translating gives CASSRGTATNEKLFF.

The rearrangement joins TRBV11-2 to TRBJ2-5, with TRBD2 as a possible D gene (7 bases). This CDR3 region has 14 residues. Germline CDR1 is SGHAT and CDR2 is FQNNGV. V was cut by 8 bases and J by 4 bases, with 17 bases left in between. As DNA, the CDR3 is TGTGCCAGCCGGGGGGCCTCGGGGCTAGAGACCCAGTACTTC. Its protein is CASRGASGLETQYF.

The count of this clone is one. This chain connects TRBV6-2 or TRBV6-3 to TRBJ1-6; TRBD1 might be the D (6 bases). The CDR3 has 15 residues. V dropped 4 bases and J dropped 7 bases, with 14 bases sitting between them. Germline loops: CDR1 MNHEY, CDR2 SVGEGT. Written as DNA, the CDR3 is TGTGCCAGCAGTTTCCCGGGACAACCCAATTCACCCCTCCACTTT. It encodes CASSFPGQPNSPLHF.

The chain links TRBV3-1 (or the pseudogene TRBV3-2) to TRBJ2-7, with unresolved D. The V gene's germline CDR1 is LGHDT and CDR2 YNNKEL (reference sequence). The CDR3 runs to 12 residues. The V and J ends lost 6 bases and 1 base respectively, with 7 bases between them. CDR3 sequence: CASSPRSYEQYF. DNA for the CDR3: TGTGCCAGCAGTCCTCGTTCCTACGAGCAGTACTTC.

The chain couples TRBV7-2 to TRBJ2-3; 8 bases are shared with TRBD2. The CDR3 loop spans 15 amino acids. CDR1 is SGHTA and CDR2 is FQGNSA in the germline V gene. With V trimmed by 4 bases and J by 0 bases, 3 bases remained unmatched. The CDR3 protein is CASSSKRGSTDTQYF. DNA for the CDR3: TGTGCCAGCAGCTCTAAGCGGGGGAGCACAGATACGCAGTATTTT.

This chain joins TRBV7-2 and TRBJ2-5; 7 positions agree with TRBD2. The V and J ends lost 3 bases and 2 bases, in that order; junction bases with no gene match: 6. Germline CDR1 reads SGHTA; CDR2 reads FQGNSA. There are 15 residues in the CDR3. The CDR3 is CASSFGGGLQETQYF. CDR3 DNA sequence: TGTGCCAGCAGCTTTGGGGGGGGATTACAAGAGACCCAGTACTTC.

Only a few counts were recorded for this clone. The chain uses TRBV19 and TRBJ2-5; TRBD1 might be the D (5 bases). Germline CDR1 reads LNHDA; CDR2 reads SQIVND (reference sequence). Trimming removed 3 bases from V and 3 bases from J, with 8 bases in between. This CDR3 has 13 amino acids. The CDR3 DNA reads TGTGCCAGTAGTATCAGGGTCGAAGAGACCCAGTACTTC. Translating gives CASSIRVEETQYF.

V is TRBV9 and J is TRBJ1-5; no reliable D call. V was shortened by 4 bases and J by 8 bases, with 10 bases between the two germline ends. The germline V gene encodes CDR1 SGDLS and CDR2 YYNGEE. The CDR3 consists of 12 residues. The CDR3 here is CASSSPREPQHF. The CDR3 nucleotides are TGTGCCAGCAGCTCACCGAGGGAGCCCCAGCATTTT.